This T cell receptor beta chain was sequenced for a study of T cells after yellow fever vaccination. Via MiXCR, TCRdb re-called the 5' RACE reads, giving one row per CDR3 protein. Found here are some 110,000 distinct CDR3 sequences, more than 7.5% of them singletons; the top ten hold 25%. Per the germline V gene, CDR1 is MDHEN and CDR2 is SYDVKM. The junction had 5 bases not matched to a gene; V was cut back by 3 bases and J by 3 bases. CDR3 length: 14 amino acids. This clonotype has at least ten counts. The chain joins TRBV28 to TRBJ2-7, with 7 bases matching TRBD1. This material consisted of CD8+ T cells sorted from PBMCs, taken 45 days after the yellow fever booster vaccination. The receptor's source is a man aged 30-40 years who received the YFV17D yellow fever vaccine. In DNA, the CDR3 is TGTGCCAGCAGTTTTGGGACAGCATACTACGAGCAGTACTTC. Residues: CASSFGTAYYEQYF.